The 15 T cell receptor beta chains below were found in one sample sequenced in a study of cytomegalovirus exposure and HLA in healthy donors. PCR was performed using 60 Vbeta and 13 Jbeta primers. Libraries were prepared by immunoSEQ multiplex PCR; TCRdb keeps only in-frame clonotypes and omits some of them. The sample lists around 92,000 clones; about four fifths were seen once. The sample consisted of PBMCs. All receptors derive from a human donor in good health.

J is TRBJ2-1 and V is TRBV5-8, with 14 bases lining up with TRBD2. The CDR3 contains 16 residues. Germline V gene data show CDR1 as SGHTS and CDR2 as YDEGEE. After removal of 4 bases from V and 4 bases from J, the junction contained 4 bases not matched to a gene. CDR3 loop: CASSLRLAGGYNEQFF. CDR3 DNA: TGTGCCAGCAGCCTCCGACTAGCGGGAGGGTACAATGAGCAGTTCTTC.

The rearrangement links TRBV19 to TRBJ2-7, with D maybe TRBD2 (7 bases). The V and J ends lost 2 bases and 2 bases respectively, with 16 bases between them. Per the germline V gene, CDR1 is LNHDA and CDR2 is SQIVND (reference sequence). The CDR3 is 16 amino acids. In DNA form, the CDR3 reads TGTGCCAGTAGTATAAGGGGGGGGGCCGGTACCTACGAGCAGTACTTC. Its protein is CASSIRGGAGTYEQYF. Supplemented by reference TRBV19 and TRBJ2-7, the full variable domain reads DGGITQSPKYLFRKEGQNVTLSCEQNLNHDAMYWYRQDPGQGLRLIYYSQIVNDFQKGDIAEGYSVSREKKESFPLTVTSAQKNPTAFYLCASSIRGGAGTYEQYFGPGTRLTVT.

In DNA, the CDR3 is TGTGCCAGCAGTGTAAGGGGGCCAAATCAGCCCCAGCATTTT. It encodes CASSVRGPNQPQHF. The V gene is TRBV2, the J gene TRBJ1-5; TRBD1 aligns across 7 bases. The germline V gene has CDR1 SNHLY and CDR2 FYNNEI. V was clipped by 4 bases and J by 4 bases; unmatched bases: 4. This CDR3 is 14 amino acids long.

J is TRBJ2-4 and V is TRBV4-1; TRBD1 aligns across 9 bases. Germline V gene data show CDR1 as MGHRA and CDR2 as YSYEKL. The CDR3 covers 15 residues. The trim removed 0 bases at V and 7 bases at J, leaving 4 bases unmatched. CDR3 residues: CASSQDSGQGNIQYF. The CDR3 DNA reads TGCGCCAGCAGCCAAGATTCAGGACAGGGGAACATTCAGTACTTC.

This chain connects TRBV4-1 to TRBJ2-5; D remains unclear. The germline V gene has CDR1 MGHRA and CDR2 YSYEKL. Deletions cut 2 bases from V and 2 bases from J, with 9 bases between. CDR3 length equals 14 residues. The CDR3 DNA reads as TGCGCCAGCAGCCAATTTCTGGCTCAAGAGACCCAGTACTTC. Its protein product is CASSQFLAQETQYF.

This clone has just a few counts. The chain has TRBV11-3 and TRBJ2-2; weak D call: TRBD1 (6 bases). The CDR3 has 14 residues. Trimming took 6 bases from V and 3 from J, leaving 11 bases between them. CDR1 and CDR2 from the germline V gene are SGHNT and YENEEA. In DNA, the CDR3 is TGTGCCAGCAGGCGGCCAGGGGACACCGGGGAGCTGTTTTTT. It yields the protein CASRRPGDTGELFF.

The CDR3: CASSGDSQGSGYTF. CDR3 DNA: TGTGCCAGCAGCGGGGACAGTCAAGGCAGTGGCTACACCTTC. The V and J genes are TRBV5-6 and TRBJ1-2; TRBD1 aligns across 7 bases. The CDR3 spans 14 residues. Germline V CDR1 and CDR2: SGHDT, YYEEEE. Trimming took 4 bases from V and 7 from J; bases not matched to a gene: 10.

This chain uses TRBV7-8 with TRBJ1-5; TRBD1 agrees at 8 bases. The V gene end was trimmed by 2 bases and the J gene end by 4 bases; junction bases not matched to a gene: 7. This CDR3 region has 16 residues. CDR1 and CDR2 from the germline V gene are SGHVS and FQNEAQ. The chain's CDR3 is CASSLLGQGDNQPQHF. Here the CDR3 DNA reads TGTGCCAGCAGCTTACTAGGACAGGGTGATAATCAGCCCCAGCATTTT. The complete variable domain, with remaining parts taken from reference TRBV7-8 and TRBJ1-5, reads GAGVSQSPRYKVAKRGQDVALRCDPISGHVSLFWYQQALGQGPEFLTYFQNEAQLDKSGLPSDRFFAERPEGSVSTLKIQRTQQEDSAVYLCASSLLGQGDNQPQHFGDGTRLSIL.

The chain recombines TRBV11-2 with TRBJ1-2; tentatively, D is TRBD1 (5 bases). Trimming took 5 bases from V and 2 from J, leaving 12 bases between them. The CDR3 spans 14 residues. Germline V gene sequence: CDR1 SGHAT, CDR2 FQNNGV. CDR3 nucleotide sequence: TGTGCCAGCAGCCGGGGGGATTCCAACTATGGCTACACCTTC. This codes for CASSRGDSNYGYTF.

The chain has TRBV10-3 and TRBJ1-2; 7 bases line up with TRBD1. V gave up 5 bases and J gave up 5 bases; unmatched junction bases: 8. The germline V gene has CDR1 ENHRY and CDR2 SYGVKD. The CDR3 runs to 14 residues. Written as DNA, the CDR3 is TGTGCCATCAGTAATCCAAGGGGGCCGTATGGCTACACCTTC. Its protein is CAISNPRGPYGYTF.

CDR3: CASSRDRVRDEQYF. CDR3 sequence (DNA): TGCGCCAGCAGCCGCGACAGGGTTCGGGACGAGCAGTACTTC. The chain is built from TRBV5-1 and TRBJ2-7; 7 bases fit TRBD1. Germline CDR1 reads SGHRS; CDR2 reads YFSETQ. The CDR3 totals 14 residues. With V trimmed by 4 bases and J by 5 bases, 9 bases remained unmatched.

The chain uses TRBV7-2 and TRBJ1-2, with no clear D. Germline loops: CDR1 SGHTA, CDR2 FQGNSA. The CDR3 totals 12 residues. V was shortened by 4 bases and J by 2 bases, with 5 bases between the two germline ends. The CDR3 region has the DNA TGTGCCAGCAGCTCAGGAAACTATGGCTACACCTTC. Residues: CASSSGNYGYTF.

The CDR3, as DNA: TGTGCCAGCTCACAGACAGGGGGCGTGCATCAGCCCCAGCATTTT. It is translated as CASSQTGGVHQPQHF. V gene TRBV18 combines with J gene TRBJ1-5; 10 bases map to TRBD1. Germline V lookup: CDR1 KGHSH, CDR2 LQKENI. There are 15 residues in the CDR3. The V and J ends lost 4 bases and 5 bases, in that order; junction bases with no gene match: 5.

A few counts support this clone. The chain links TRBV20-1 to TRBJ1-1; no firm D call. The V gene lost 5 bases and the J gene lost 4 bases, with 8 bases spanning the gap. The CDR3 extends over 11 amino acids. CDR1 is DFQATT and CDR2 is SNEGSKA in the germline V gene (reference sequence). The CDR3 is CSAYSSTEAFF. For the CDR3, the DNA is TGCAGTGCTTATTCGAGCACTGAAGCTTTCTTT.

V is TRBV5-1 and J is TRBJ1-2; 7 bases agree with TRBD1. The ends lost 3 bases at V and 7 bases at J; junction bases unmatched: 12. CDR1 is SGHRS and CDR2 is YFSETQ in the germline V gene. This CDR3 is built from 15 residues. The CDR3 reads CASSSSGTVRSGYTF. CDR3 bases: TGCGCCAGCAGCTCCTCCGGGACAGTCCGGAGTGGCTACACCTTC.